Described below is a single TCR beta chain sequence and its context. Its specificity is not known. The PCR had 60 Vbeta and 13 Jbeta primers. Clones were read by immunoSEQ multiplex PCR, and TCRdb kept only the in-frame ones, dropping some. The repertoire has some 110,000 clones, around 80% of them found once; the top ten carry roughly 6%. The data were obtained in a study of cytomegalovirus exposure and HLA in healthy donors. Study at large: There were some 380 genotyped donors. Of these, about 86% fell in the genetic ancestry cluster associated with self-reported Caucasian donors. Findings of the study overall: Within the data, a cluster of highly shared sequence variants was likely a sequencing artifact.

This TCR was sampled from a male donor in good health and CMV-seronegative. Sequenced: PBMCs.

DNA for the CDR3: TGTGCCAGTACCTCGACAGATTATTATGGCTACACCTTC. This translates into CASTSTDYYGYTF. The gene calls are TRBV19 and TRBJ1-2; possible D gene TRBD1, 5 bases. Germline V gene data show CDR1 as LNHDA and CDR2 as SQIVND (reference sequence). This CDR3 comprises 13 residues. V was pared by 7 bases and J by 5 bases, with 14 bases between. The full variable domain, its missing parts supplied by reference TRBV19 and TRBJ1-2, is DGGITQSPKYLFRKEGQNVTLSCEQNLNHDAMYWYRQDPGQGLRLIYYSQIVNDFQKGDIAEGYSVSREKKESFPLTVTSAQKNPTAFYLCASTSTDYYGYTFGSGTRLTVV.